In its sample, the clone carrying this T cell receptor (beta chain) was seen many times. Its antigen is unidentified. This sample was included in a study of T cells in Graves' hyperthyroidism and ophthalmopathy. Study outcomes and limitations: Ophthalmopathy onset followed model prediction by a median about six months.

Orbital computed tomography, thyroid ultrasound, serum thyroxine and TRAb, and clinical symptoms together informed the diagnoses. Template material for amplifying TCR beta CDR3 regions consisted of RNA transcripts. The study used the HTBI primer set for a first-round RT-PCR of the TCR CDR3. TCRdb ran MiXCR on the multiplex PCR reads and lists one entry per CDR3 protein. The sample carries hundreds of thousands of distinct CDR3 sequences, roughly 14% recorded once. Germline values: CDR1 SGHTA, CDR2 FQGTGA. V trimming: 5 bases; J trimming: 8 bases; junction bases outside the gene matches: 3. This CDR3 region has 13 residues.

Sequencing was performed on blood. The chain uses TRBV7-3 and TRBJ2-1; TRBD2 matches 10 bases. This sequence was found in a woman between 50 and 59 years old with Graves' ophthalmopathy. As DNA, the CDR3 is TGTGCCAGCAGCCTACTAGCGGGACATGAGCAGTTCTTC. The encoded protein is CASSLLAGHEQFF.